This T cell receptor beta chain came from a study of cytomegalovirus exposure and HLA in healthy donors. Study as a whole: Out of fewer than 500 genotyped donors, about 80% belonged to the Caucasian-associated ancestry cluster. Study outcomes and limitations: TCR beta sequences reportedly predicted the HLA-A and HLA-B alleles of most subjects accurately.

About this clone: Its specificity is not known.

Per germline, CDR1 MGHDK and CDR2 SYGVNS. The J segment lost 0 bases and the V segment lost 4 bases, leaving 5 bases of the junction unmatched. The CDR3 has 16 amino acids. With 60 Vbeta and 13 Jbeta primers, the PCR was carried out. Generated by immunoSEQ multiplex PCR, the TCRdb table keeps only in-frame clones and is missing some. The table records around 170,000 clones, 70% to 85% of them present only once. Material for sequencing was PBMCs. This TCR came from a man aged 18 to 30 in good health and CMV-seronegative. The rearrangement uses TRBV25-1 and TRBJ2-7; 11 nucleotides line up with TRBD1. CDR3 sequence reads: CASSVRDRGDSYEQYF. The DNA for the CDR3 is TGTGCCAGCAGTGTCCGGGACAGGGGGGACTCCTACGAGCAGTACTTC.